This TCR beta chain was retrieved from a study of cytomegalovirus exposure and HLA in healthy donors. In germline, CDR1 is WNHNN, CDR2 SYGVQD (reference sequence). V was clipped by 1 base and J by 7 bases, with 10 bases between them. This CDR3 is 13 amino acids long. Researchers ran the PCR with 60 Vbeta and 13 Jbeta primers. The data were produced by immunoSEQ multiplex PCR, yet TCRdb's version contains in-frame clones alone and is incomplete. The data hold 120,000 or so clones, with roughly 79% observed a single time. General study findings and limits: Investigators reported 150 to 200 TCR beta chains as tied to cytomegalovirus. It emerged from a later analysis that several of the most significant clusters appeared to be linked to common viral pathogens. Per a prior analysis, the majority of TCR beta V segments were productive roughly 90% or roughly 30% of the time.

About this clone: Its antigen is not known.

This chain connects TRBV10-1 to TRBJ1-2; perhaps TRBD1 as D (5 bases). The material sequenced was PBMCs. The TCR comes from a woman aged 40 to 50 in good health and CMV-seronegative. The DNA for the CDR3 is TGCGCCAGCAGTGAGTTCGCCGGGGGTGGCTACACCTTC. Protein sequence: CASSEFAGGGYTF.